This TCR beta chain was identified in a study of T cells after yellow fever vaccination. Whole-study findings and limits: Secondary responses were weaker yet peaked faster, day 5 versus 15. Contaminating bulk clonotypes could be abundant in FACS-sorted repertoires. Subsequent to the booster, the majority of primary-vaccination clones reappeared (96% CD4, 80% to 90% CD8).

TCR cDNA, made by 5'RACE template switching, carried an added universal primer site and UMIs. TCRdb reprocessed the 5' RACE reads with MiXCR, giving one entry per CDR3 protein. The data contain 50,000 to 65,000 distinct CDR3 sequences, 6.5% to 8% of them singletons. Per the germline V gene, CDR1 is SNHLY and CDR2 is FYNNEI. The CDR3 extends over 13 amino acids. Trimming stripped 4 bases from V and 1 base from J, with 7 bases between. The sequence was obtained from a man aged 18 to 29 who received the YFV17D yellow fever vaccine. The chain employs TRBV2 and TRBJ1-1; D is undetermined. The specimen was CD8+ T cells not binding an NS4B(214-222) dextramer, sorted from PBMCs, collected roughly 47 days after the first yellow fever vaccination. CDR3 DNA sequence: TGTGCCAGCAGTGTAGGGAAGAACACTGAAGCTTTCTTT. Translation: CASSVGKNTEAFF.